This T cell receptor (beta chain) emerged from a study of cytomegalovirus exposure and HLA in healthy donors. This clone was counted between two and nine times. The antigen remains unidentified. General study findings and limits: It emerged from a later analysis that several of the most significant clusters appeared to be linked to common viral pathogens. Association of a missense DCLRE1C variant with TCR beta V- and J-gene trimming was reported in a later analysis. A further, later analysis showed that HLA-associated TCR beta chains (compared with equally common others) were more clonally expanded.

V shed 2 bases, J shed 6 bases, and the junction held 3 bases outside the gene matches. CDR1 is SGHDN, CDR2 FVKESK, per germline. The CDR3 covers 15 residues. 13 Jbeta primers and 60 Vbeta primers were used for the PCR. The method was immunoSEQ multiplex PCR; TCRdb's version includes in-frame clones alone and lacks a portion of them. The sample lists tens of thousands of clones; roughly four fifths were seen once. Material for sequencing was PBMCs. The rearrangement uses TRBV14 and TRBJ1-6; TRBD1 matches 8 bases. The sequence was collected from a male donor in good health and CMV-seropositive. The CDR3 DNA reads TGTGCCAGCAGCCAAATGACAGGGGTTAATTCACCCCTCCACTTT. Amino acids: CASSQMTGVNSPLHF.